This T cell receptor (beta chain) was captured by sequencing in a study of T cells in Graves' hyperthyroidism and ophthalmopathy. V was clipped by 6 bases and J by 1 base; unmatched bases: 7. Germline V gene lookup returns CDR1 MGHDK and CDR2 SYGVNS. CDR3 length: 15 residues. Uncontrolled infection, other autoimmune disease, pregnancy or lactation barred patients from enrollment. Diagnosing involved the use of clinical symptoms, serum thyroxine and TRAb, thyroid ultrasound and orbital computed tomography. Template material for amplifying TCR beta CDR3 regions consisted of RNA transcripts. First-round RT-PCR with HTBI primers amplified the TCR CDR3 region. MiXCR, run by TCRdb on the multiplex PCR reads, gives a single entry per CDR3 protein. The table lists hundreds of thousands of distinct CDR3 sequences, 46% of them singletons, with roughly 8.2% in the top ten.

This sequence originates from a woman between 18 and 29 years old with Graves' hyperthyroidism. The sequenced material came from peripheral blood or thyroid tissue (not recorded which). The chain recombines TRBV25-1 with TRBJ1-1; 8 bases are a match to TRBD1. CDR3 coding DNA: TGTGCCAGCAGCATTAAGACAGGGGCGAACACTGAAGCTTTCTTT. It codes for CASSIKTGANTEAFF.